This TCR beta chain was recorded in a study of blood T cell repertoires in COVID-19. Study information: Specimens from acute and convalescent COVID-19 originated in the United States, Italy and Spain. PBMCs, B-cell-depleted T cells, or T cells provided the cDNA or gDNA that made up the material.

How the authors handled the data: Reference gene primer amplification in the assay estimated nucleated cell counts. Using immunoSEQ multiplex PCR, the repertoire was profiled, and TCRdb retains in-frame clones only, with some absent. That table is the source of V, J and clone size, and D and trimming were worked out from the DNA. The table has about 140,000 clones, roughly four fifths seen once. The CDR3 consists of 14 residues. CDR1 is LNHDA, CDR2 SQIVND, per germline (reference sequence). V was cut by 3 bases and J by 9 bases, with 15 bases left in between. The chain is built from TRBV19 and TRBJ2-1; D may be TRBD2 (5 bases). The TCR comes from a human donor in a cohort sampled during active COVID-19. Sequencing used peripheral blood. The CDR3 sequence: CASSISRTAGEQFF. CDR3 DNA: TGTGCCAGTAGTATCTCACGGACGGCGGGTGAGCAGTTCTTC. The entire variable domain, with the rest obtained from reference TRBV19 and TRBJ2-1, is as follows: DGGITQSPKYLFRKEGQNVTLSCEQNLNHDAMYWYRQDPGQGLRLIYYSQIVNDFQKGDIAEGYSVSREKKESFPLTVTSAQKNPTAFYLCASSISRTAGEQFFGPGTRLTVL.